This TCR beta chain emerged from a study of cytotoxic CD8 clonotypes in ibrutinib-treated CLL. In the study overall: Partial response was seen in around 25 patients and complete response in 2; after median around six years, about 14 stayed remitted, around 12 progressed. After treatment lasting a median 12 months, range 6 to 36, response samples were collected. Study conclusions and caveats: Clonality grew at ibrutinib response; at progression, it decreased back toward baseline.

Cryopreserved PBMCs provided around 1.9 micrograms of genomic DNA for the TCR beta libraries. Sequenced by immunoSEQ multiplex PCR; TCRdb stores in-frame clones only, minus some. This table has about 40,000 clones, approximately 70% appearing once. To note about this clone: The antigen remains undetermined.

This TCR derives from a human donor with chronic lymphocytic leukemia. This specimen consisted of PBMCs, obtained at disease progression, from a patient treated with ibrutinib.

This chain's CDR3 is CAFSGSSTDTQYF. Here the CDR3 DNA reads TGTGCCTTTTCAGGGTCTAGCACAGATACGCAGTATTTT. The chain combines TRBV30 with TRBJ2-3, with a tentative D call TRBD1 (5 bases). Germline V gives CDR1 GTSNPN, CDR2 SVGIG (reference sequence). V gave up 7 bases and J gave up 0 bases, with 11 bases separating them. The CDR3 is 13 amino acids.